The clone carrying this T cell receptor (beta chain) occurred once. Clones were read by immunoSEQ multiplex PCR, and TCRdb kept only the in-frame ones, dropping some. The table lists approximately 100,000 clones, 88% of them singletons. The sample is drawn from a study of control samples from healthy donors and cancer patients. V shed 6 bases and J shed 7 bases, with 16 bases lying between them. Germline V CDR1 and CDR2: LNHDA, SQIVND (reference sequence). The CDR3 sequence is 14 residues long. This clonotype originated in a young man in good health. The specimen sequenced was blood. The rearrangement joins TRBV19 to TRBJ1-5; D remains unclear. The DNA of the CDR3 is TGTGCCAGTAGGGTGGTCGACCCAATCCAGCCCCAGCATTTT. This sequence encodes CASRVVDPIQPQHF.